This TCR beta chain was sequenced for a study of human T cells and chemical hapten exposure. Study-wide findings and caveats: Expanded TCRs were compared with controls, and the expanded TCRs formed significantly more large CDR3 similarity clusters.

CDR1 SGHRS and CDR2 YFSETQ come from the germline V gene. The CDR3 has 15 residues. V lost 1 base to trimming and J lost 0 bases; unmatched junction nucleotides: 2. Time point noted: pre-sensitization, week 0. This sample's treatment: therapeutic diphenylcyclopropenone sensitization with weekly scalp DPC. From whole blood left unfractionated, total RNA was extracted. This clonotype was counted between two and nine times. What it binds is unknown. The library labeled individual cDNA molecules by adding unique molecular identifiers to them. TCRdb re-called the RACE reads through MiXCR, storing one row per CDR3 protein. This table has 84,000 or so distinct CDR3 sequences, 6.5% to 10% appearing once.

This receptor was identified in a middle-aged man with alopecia areata. Some clones in this sample may be carry-over from other donors' samples. This material consisted of whole blood, taken in connection with sensitization to the hapten diphenylcyclopropenone (DPC). The chain carries TRBV5-1 and TRBJ2-3; 7 nucleotides align to TRBD1. CDR3 residues: CASSLTGVSTDTQYF. CDR3 bases: TGCGCCAGCAGCTTGACAGGGGTGAGCACAGATACGCAGTATTTT.